What follows is one T cell receptor beta chain and its context. Its antigen is currently unknown. The sample is drawn from a study of T cell responses to AZD1222 COVID-19 vaccine. This CDR3 region has 12 residues. Trimming stripped 4 bases from V and 7 bases from J, with 10 bases between. From germline, CDR1 is SSHAT and CDR2 FNYEAQ (reference sequence). Study findings and constraints: Spike-specific TCR breadth and depth went up after people got two AZD1222 doses.

The assay was immunoSEQ multiplex PCR, and TCRdb's table has in-frame clones only and misses some. Of about 120,000 clones detected, around nine tenths appear once; the ten largest clones hold roughly 1.3%. The rearrangement links TRBV7-7 to TRBJ2-5; a weak D match, TRBD2 (5 bases). The sequencing here drew on peripheral blood, taken on day 0 of AZD1222 vaccination. The clonotype originates from an adult in good health. The CDR3 nucleotides are TGTGCCAGCAGCTCCAGACGGGGGACCCAGTACTTC. Its translation: CASSSRRGTQYF.